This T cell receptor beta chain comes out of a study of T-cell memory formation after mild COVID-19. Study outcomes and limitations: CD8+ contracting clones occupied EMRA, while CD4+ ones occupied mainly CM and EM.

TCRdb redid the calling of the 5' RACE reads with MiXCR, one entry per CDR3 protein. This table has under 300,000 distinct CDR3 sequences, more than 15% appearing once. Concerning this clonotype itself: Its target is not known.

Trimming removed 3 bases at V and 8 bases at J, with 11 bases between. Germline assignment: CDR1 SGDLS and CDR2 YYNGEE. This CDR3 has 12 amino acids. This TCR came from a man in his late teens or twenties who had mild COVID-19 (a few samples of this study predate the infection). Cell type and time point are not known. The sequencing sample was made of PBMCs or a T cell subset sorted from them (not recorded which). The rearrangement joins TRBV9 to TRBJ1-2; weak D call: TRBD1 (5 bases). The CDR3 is CASSGDRGGYTF. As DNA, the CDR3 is TGTGCCAGCAGCGGGGACCGCGGGGGCTACACCTTC.